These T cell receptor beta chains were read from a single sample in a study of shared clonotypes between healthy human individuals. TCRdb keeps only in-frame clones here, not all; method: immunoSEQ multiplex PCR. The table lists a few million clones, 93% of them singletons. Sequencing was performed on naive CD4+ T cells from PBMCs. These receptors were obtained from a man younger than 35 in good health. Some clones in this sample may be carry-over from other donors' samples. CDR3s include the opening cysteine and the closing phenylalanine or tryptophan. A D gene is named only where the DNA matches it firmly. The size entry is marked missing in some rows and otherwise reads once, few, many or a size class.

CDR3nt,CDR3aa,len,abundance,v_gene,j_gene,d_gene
TGTGCCACGAAATATAGGGGGACAGACCAAGAGATCCAGTACTTC,CATKYRGTDQEIQYF,15,NA,TRBV10-3,TRBJ2-5,TRBD1
TGTGCCAGCAGTGTGGGACTAGCGGCCTCGACTGGGCCGCAGTATTTT,CASSVGLAASTGPQYF,16,NA,TRBV6-1,TRBJ2-3,TRBD2
TGTGCCAGCAGGCGAAGCCGACTAGCTAACACCGGGGAGCTGTTTTTT,CASRRSRLANTGELFF,16,once,TRBV11-2,TRBJ2-2,TRBD2
TGTGCCAGCAGCTTCCGCGGGACTCATAACACCGGGGAGCTGTTTTTT,CASSFRGTHNTGELFF,16,NA,TRBV7-3,TRBJ2-2,NA
TGTGCCAGCAGTGTTACGGGGGCCCAGAACACCGGGGAGCTGTTTTTT,CASSVTGAQNTGELFF,16,NA,TRBV2,TRBJ2-2,NA
TGCGCCAGCAGCTTGGGACAGGGGGGCGAAAAACTGTTTTTT,CASSLGQGGEKLFF,14,NA,TRBV5-1,TRBJ1-4,TRBD1
TGTGCCAGCAGTTTCTCCGGGACGGGCCCTGGGAACACCATATATTTT,CASSFSGTGPGNTIYF,16,NA,TRBV27,TRBJ1-3,NA
TGTGCCAGCAGCAGAGACAGGTCGGATCAGCCCCAGCATTTT,CASSRDRSDQPQHF,14,NA,TRBV6-5,TRBJ1-5,NA
TGTGCCAGCAGCTCCCTACGCAGGGGGTTCCAAGAGACCCAGTACTTC,CASSSLRRGFQETQYF,16,NA,TRBV2,TRBJ2-5,TRBD1
TGTGCCAGCAGTGAATCCGGGACGCCTTACGAGCAGTACTTC,CASSESGTPYEQYF,14,NA,TRBV2,TRBJ2-7,NA
TGTGCCAGCAGTTTGGGGGGGGCATTGGGCACTGAAGCTTTCTTT,CASSLGGALGTEAFF,15,NA,TRBV28,TRBJ1-1,NA
TGTGCCAGTAGTATGGTAACAGGTTCATTCTCCTACGAGCAGTACTTC,CASSMVTGSFSYEQYF,16,NA,TRBV19,TRBJ2-7,NA
TGTGCCAGCACCCCCAGCAATCAGCCCCAGCATTTT,CASTPSNQPQHF,12,NA,TRBV28,TRBJ1-5,NA
TGTGCCAGCAGTTTACCCGGATCTCCCCACAATGAGCAGTTCTTC,CASSLPGSPHNEQFF,15,NA,TRBV27,TRBJ2-1,NA
TGTGCCACCAGCAGAGCCCGCGGACAGACCTATGGCTACACCTTC,CATSRARGQTYGYTF,15,NA,TRBV15,TRBJ1-2,NA
TGTGCCAGTAGTTCTATGGGACAGGGGGCCAATCAGCAGTTCTTC,CASSSMGQGANQQFF,15,NA,TRBV19,TRBJ2-1,TRBD1
TGTGCCAGCAGCTTGACCTACGAGCAGTACTTC,CASSLTYEQYF,11,NA,TRBV7-2,TRBJ2-7,NA
TGCGCCAGCAGCCAAAGGACAGGGTTGTCTAACTATGGCTACACCTTC,CASSQRTGLSNYGYTF,16,once,TRBV4-3,TRBJ1-2,TRBD1
TGTGCCAGTAGTATTTATACCCAGACAGGGGGGACCTATGGCTACACCTTC,CASSIYTQTGGTYGYTF,17,NA,TRBV19,TRBJ1-2,TRBD1
TGTGCCAGTACCGGTGGTGAGGCGGGAAAAGAGACCCAGTACTTC,CASTGGEAGKETQYF,15,NA,TRBV19,TRBJ2-5,NA
TGTGCCAGTACGCCCGCGCAGGGCCGTGAAGGTTGGGCACAAGATACGCAGTATTTT,CASTPAQGREGWAQDTQYF,19,NA,TRBV19,TRBJ2-3,NA
TGTGCCAGTACCCTCTCAGGGCCCGCGACTGAAGCTTTCTTT,CASTLSGPATEAFF,14,NA,TRBV19,TRBJ1-1,NA
TGTGCCAGCTCATCTCCAGTGGACAGGGGCCTCGTCAAGCAGTACTTC,CASSSPVDRGLVKQYF,16,NA,TRBV18,TRBJ2-7,TRBD1
TGTGCCAGCAGTGAGACAGGGGGCGCTTCACCCCTCCACTTT,CASSETGGASPLHF,14,NA,TRBV2,TRBJ1-6,TRBD1
TGCGCCAGCAGCTTGGGACAGGGGGAGACCCAGTACTTC,CASSLGQGETQYF,13,few,TRBV5-1,TRBJ2-5,TRBD1
TGCGCCAGCAGTATTAGTCCCCTTTGGGAGCAGTACTTC,CASSISPLWEQYF,13,once,TRBV5-1,TRBJ2-7,NA
TGCGCCAGCAGCCAAGATTCGGGGCAACACCCCGGGACCCAGTACTTC,CASSQDSGQHPGTQYF,16,NA,TRBV4-1,TRBJ2-5,NA
TGTGCCAGCAGCGCCAATTCCCAAGAGACCCAGTACTTC,CASSANSQETQYF,13,NA,TRBV7-9,TRBJ2-5,NA
TGTGCCAGCAGCTTAGAAGCGGGAGGCGTTGTAGGTGAGCAGTTCTTC,CASSLEAGGVVGEQFF,16,NA,TRBV11-3,TRBJ2-1,TRBD2
TGTGCCAGCTCACCAGGGTTCAACCAAGAGACCCAGTACTTC,CASSPGFNQETQYF,14,NA,TRBV18,TRBJ2-5,NA
TGTGCCAGCAGAGAATTAGGACAGACTAATGAAAAACTGTTTTTT,CASRELGQTNEKLFF,15,NA,TRBV6-5,TRBJ1-4,NA
TGCGCCAGCAGCCTCCTCGAGGTGGCGGAGACTGAAGCTTTCTTT,CASSLLEVAETEAFF,15,once,TRBV4-1,TRBJ1-1,NA
TGCAGTGCCCCTGGAGACTATGGCTACACCTTC,CSAPGDYGYTF,11,NA,TRBV20-1,TRBJ1-2,NA
TGTGCCACCAGCAGAGATAGGCTAGCCTCCCCCTACGAGCAGTACTTC,CATSRDRLASPYEQYF,16,NA,TRBV15,TRBJ2-7,NA
TGTGCCAGCAGCTTAATACAGGCCGGGGCTTTCTTT,CASSLIQAGAFF,12,NA,TRBV7-9,TRBJ1-1,NA
TGTGCCAGCTCACCACCGGTACAGGGGACAAGTTTGTACTTC,CASSPPVQGTSLYF,14,NA,TRBV18,TRBJ2-7,TRBD1
TGCGCCAGCAGCTTGGGACAGGGAGGAACTGAAGCTTTCTTT,CASSLGQGGTEAFF,14,NA,TRBV5-1,TRBJ1-1,TRBD1
TGTGCCATGGGGACAGGGCCTTCCTACGAGCAGTACTTC,CAMGTGPSYEQYF,13,once,TRBV10-3,TRBJ2-7,TRBD1
TGCGCCAGCAGGATGGCCCAGGGATTCCCCTATGGCTACACCTTC,CASRMAQGFPYGYTF,15,NA,TRBV4-1,TRBJ1-2,NA
TGTGCCAGCAGGCTCCTGGGGGCGGGAGGCGAGCAGTACTTC,CASRLLGAGGEQYF,14,NA,TRBV28,TRBJ2-7,TRBD2
TGTGCCAGCAGTTACTCGTGGGGAAGTGGGGCCAACGTCCTGACTTTC,CASSYSWGSGANVLTF,16,NA,TRBV6-5,TRBJ2-6,NA
TGCAGCGTTGAAGATCGGAGGGAGGGGAATGAGCAGTTCTTC,CSVEDRREGNEQFF,14,NA,TRBV29-1,TRBJ2-1,TRBD2
TGCAGCGTTTTCGACAAAGTCTACACCTTC,CSVFDKVYTF,10,NA,TRBV29-1,TRBJ1-2,NA
TGTGCCAGCAGTGACTCACCGGCAGGGGTCCGGTCTGGGGCCAACGTCCTGACTTTC,CASSDSPAGVRSGANVLTF,19,NA,TRBV6-4,TRBJ2-6,NA
TGCGCCAGCAGCCAAGAAGAAAACGAGGCGGTGGGGGTGGACAAAAACATTCAGTACTTC,CASSQEENEAVGVDKNIQYF,20,NA,TRBV4-3,TRBJ2-4,NA
TGTGCCAGCAGTTACTCGTCAAGGGACGTCCGCGATGAGCAGTTCTTC,CASSYSSRDVRDEQFF,16,NA,TRBV6-6,TRBJ2-1,NA
TGTGCCAGCAGTTCCCCGGACAGGATGAATGAAAAACTGTTTTTT,CASSSPDRMNEKLFF,15,NA,TRBV27,TRBJ1-4,TRBD1
TGTGCCAGCAGCCAAGGGACAGGCTATGGCTACACCTTC,CASSQGTGYGYTF,13,NA,TRBV14,TRBJ1-2,TRBD1
TGTGCCAGCAGCCCTGGTTACGAGCAGTACTTC,CASSPGYEQYF,11,NA,TRBV4-2,TRBJ2-7,NA